This TCR beta chain was sequenced for a study of STAT5B mutations in CD4+ large granular lymphocyte leukemia. As regards this clone: The target antigen is unknown.

Study results and limitations: Main leukemic clonotypes were patient-specific, but 25% appeared at low frequency elsewhere. The CD4+ versus CD8+ T-LGLL clonality difference may reflect limited sample size.

The CDR3 sequence is 11 residues long. V was cut by 6 bases and J by 8 bases, with 10 bases left in between. Germline assignment: CDR1 SGHDN and CDR2 FVKESK. Generated by immunoSEQ multiplex PCR, the TCRdb table keeps only in-frame clones and is missing some. The sample lists tens of thousands of clones, 72% seen once, with 1.5% to 2.5% in the top ten. The chain uses TRBV14 and TRBJ1-2; D is undetermined. The specimen sequenced was CD4+ T cells from blood buffy coats. This clonotype was sampled from a human donor in good health. The CDR3, as DNA: TGTGCCAGCAGTTCCTATCGCGGCTACACCTTC. Protein product: CASSSYRGYTF.